The clone carrying this TCR beta chain was detected many times. Its specificity is not known. These data are taken from a study of neurological immune-mediated disorders. Study results and caveats: None of the CDR3 amino acid sequences of expanded clones were shared across subjects, and this suggested private repertoires in all groups.

Healthy control participants comprised blood bank volunteers in Maryland, USA. The unsorted libraries originated from 2 million PBMCs kept at -80 C. The cDNA was synthesized by means of template-switch 5'RACE, which was carried out with 10-nucleotide random UMIs. TCRdb re-analysed the 5' RACE reads in MiXCR, keeping a single row per CDR3 protein. Among about 76,000 distinct CDR3 sequences listed, roughly 15% were seen once. Trimming removed 7 bases at V and 7 bases at J, with 8 bases between. The length of the CDR3 is 11 residues. From germline, CDR1 is ENHRY and CDR2 SYGVKD. The V call is TRBV10-3, the J call TRBJ2-1; tentatively, D is TRBD1 or TRBD2 (5 bases each). The origin of this receptor is a woman aged 40 to 49 in good health. Input material: PBMCs. CDR3 coding DNA: TGTGCCATCACTTGGGGGAATGAGCAGTTCTTC. It specifies CAITWGNEQFF.